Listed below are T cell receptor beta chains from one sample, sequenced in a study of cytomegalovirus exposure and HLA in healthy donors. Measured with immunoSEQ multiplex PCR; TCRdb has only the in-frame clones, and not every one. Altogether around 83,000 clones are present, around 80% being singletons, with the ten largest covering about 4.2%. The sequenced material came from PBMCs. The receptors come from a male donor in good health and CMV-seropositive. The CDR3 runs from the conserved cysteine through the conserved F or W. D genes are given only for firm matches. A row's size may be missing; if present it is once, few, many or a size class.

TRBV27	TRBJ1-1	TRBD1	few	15	TGTGCCAGCAGTTTATCGGACAGGGGGGGCACTGAAGCTTTCTTT	CASSLSDRGGTEAFF
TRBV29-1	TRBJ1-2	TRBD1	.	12	TGCAGCGCCGGGACAGGTGTGAGTGGCTACACCTTC	CSAGTGVSGYTF
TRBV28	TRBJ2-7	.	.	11	TGTGCCAGCAGTTCCCCTCACGAGCAGTACTTC	CASSSPHEQYF
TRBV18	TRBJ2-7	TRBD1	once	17	TGTGCCAGCTCACCAAACATGCCAGGGGGCCTCCGATACGAGCAGTACTTC	CASSPNMPGGLRYEQYF
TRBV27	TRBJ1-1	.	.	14	TGTGCCAGCAGTAGTGGACTTTTGAACACTGAAGCTTTCTTT	CASSSGLLNTEAFF
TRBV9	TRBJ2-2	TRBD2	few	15	TGTGCCAGCAGCGGAGGACTAGTAGGCACCGGGGAGCTGTTTTTT	CASSGGLVGTGELFF
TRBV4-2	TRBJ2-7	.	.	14	TGTGCCAGCAGCCAGGAACGACTAGTCTACGAGCAGTACTTC	CASSQERLVYEQYF
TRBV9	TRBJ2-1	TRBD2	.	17	TGTGCCAGCAGCGTAGACCCACCTAGCGGGGTATACAATGAGCAGTTCTTC	CASSVDPPSGVYNEQFF
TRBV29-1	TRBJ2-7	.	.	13	TGCAGCGTTGTAAGGTCAGGCCCCTACGAGCAGTACTTC	CSVVRSGPYEQYF
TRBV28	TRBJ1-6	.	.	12	TGTGCCAGCAGTTCTCGGTTGTCACCCCTCCACTTT	CASSSRLSPLHF
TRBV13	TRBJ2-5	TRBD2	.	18	TGTGCCAGCAGCTTCGGGACTAGCGGGGGTGCTCAACAAGAGACCCAGTACTTC	CASSFGTSGGAQQETQYF
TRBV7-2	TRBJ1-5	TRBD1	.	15	TGTGCCAGCAGCTTAGTTGGGACAGGGAATCAGCCCCAGCATTTT	CASSLVGTGNQPQHF
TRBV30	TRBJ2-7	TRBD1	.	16	TGTGCCTGGAGTGTAAGGGTCGGGACAGGCAACTACGAGCAGTACTTC	CAWSVRVGTGNYEQYF
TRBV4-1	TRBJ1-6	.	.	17	TGCGCCAGCAGCCAATTATTTACGGACAGACCTAATTCACCCCTCCACTTT	CASSQLFTDRPNSPLHF
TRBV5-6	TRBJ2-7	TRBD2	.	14	TGTGCCAGCAGCTTCCCGCTAGCGGGATACGAGCAGTACTTC	CASSFPLAGYEQYF
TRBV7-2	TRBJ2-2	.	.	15	TGTGCCAGCAGGGCAGGGGAGTTGAGAACCGGGGAGCTGTTTTTT	CASRAGELRTGELFF
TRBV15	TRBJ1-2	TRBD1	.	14	TGTGCCACCAGCAAGGACAGGGGGATTAATGGCTACACCTTC	CATSKDRGINGYTF
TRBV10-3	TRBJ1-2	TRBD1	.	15	TGTGCCATCAGGGGACAGGGGGATTCTAACTATGGCTACACCTTC	CAIRGQGDSNYGYTF
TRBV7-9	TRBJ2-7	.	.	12	TGTGCCAGCAGCACGGACAGTTACGAGCAGTACTTC	CASSTDSYEQYF
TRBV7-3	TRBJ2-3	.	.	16	TGTGCCAGCAGCCTGTGGGCCACTCCCAGCACAGATACGCAGTATTTT	CASSLWATPSTDTQYF
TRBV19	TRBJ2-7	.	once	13	TGTGCCAGTACCAATGGGGCGTTCGACGAGCAGTACTTC	CASTNGAFDEQYF
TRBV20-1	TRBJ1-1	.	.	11	TGCAGTGCTAGATTCGGGAGTGAAGCTTTCTTT	CSARFGSEAFF
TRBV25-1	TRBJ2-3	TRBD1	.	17	TGTGCCAGCAGTGAACTCGGGACAGGCAAGAAGACAGATACGCAGTATTTT	CASSELGTGKKTDTQYF
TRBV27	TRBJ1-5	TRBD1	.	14	TGTGCCAGCAGTGCCCAGGGGGCGAGGCAGCCCCAGCATTTT	CASSAQGARQPQHF
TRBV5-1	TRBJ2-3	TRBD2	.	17	TGCGCCAGCAGCCCCGGGACTAGCGGGGGGGCAACCGATACGCAGTATTTT	CASSPGTSGGATDTQYF
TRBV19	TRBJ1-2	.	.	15	TGTGCCAGTAGTATAGCGGACGGGGGATTCTATGGCTACACCTTC	CASSIADGGFYGYTF
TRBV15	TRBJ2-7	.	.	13	TGTGCCACCTCGGCAGGGAGGTCCTACGAGCAGTACTTC	CATSAGRSYEQYF
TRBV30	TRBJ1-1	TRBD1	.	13	TGTGCCTGGGGAGAAGGGGGCTGGACTGAAGCTTTCTTT	CAWGEGGWTEAFF
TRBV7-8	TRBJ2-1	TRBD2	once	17	TGTGCCAGCAGCTCATCCTCGGGACTAGCGGGTATAAATGAGCAGTTCTTC	CASSSSSGLAGINEQFF
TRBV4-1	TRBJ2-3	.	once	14	TGCGCCAGCACCCCCCGAGGCCAGACAGATACGCAGTATTTT	CASTPRGQTDTQYF
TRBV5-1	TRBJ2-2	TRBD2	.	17	TGCGCCAGCAGCCCCTTGGGGGGGTCCGCGAACACCGGGGAGCTGTTTTTT	CASSPLGGSANTGELFF
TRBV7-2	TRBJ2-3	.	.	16	TGTGCCAGCAGCTTGGTTTTGCTAGCTAGCACAGATACGCAGTATTTT	CASSLVLLASTDTQYF
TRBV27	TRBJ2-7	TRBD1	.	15	TGTGCCAGCAGGTCCGGACAGGGGTATTCCTACGAGCAGTACTTC	CASRSGQGYSYEQYF
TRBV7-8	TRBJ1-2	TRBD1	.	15	TGTGCCAGCAGCACTCGGACAGGGGACTACTATGGCTACACCTTC	CASSTRTGDYYGYTF
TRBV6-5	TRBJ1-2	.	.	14	TGTGCCAGCAGTGAATGGGCGGGCAGCTATGGCTACACCTTC	CASSEWAGSYGYTF